The 24 T cell receptor beta chains given below trace back to one sample, sequenced in a study of T-cell memory formation after mild COVID-19. Each CDR3 protein is one row after TCRdb ran MiXCR on the 5' RACE reads. Here the sample spans a few hundred thousand distinct CDR3 sequences, 18% being singletons. The sequenced sample was PBMCs or a T cell subset sorted from them (not recorded which). Receptor source: a man aged 18 to 30 who had mild COVID-19 (a few samples of this study predate the infection). Cell type and time point are not known.

There are a few counts of this clonotype. V is TRBV27 and J is TRBJ1-6; 7 bases fit TRBD1. This CDR3 region has 14 residues. CDR1 MNHEY and CDR2 SMNVEV come from the germline V gene (reference sequence). The V and J ends lost 4 bases and 8 bases, in that order; junction bases with no gene match: 5. CDR3 sequence: CASSSRGDYSPLHF. CDR3 coding DNA: TGTGCCAGCAGTTCCAGGGGGGATTATTCACCCCTCCACTTT.

The rearrangement uses TRBV4-1 and TRBJ1-1; no firm D call. The CDR3 is made up of 13 amino acids. Trimming took off 8 bases at V and 1 base at J, with 11 bases between the two ends. Germline V lookup: CDR1 MGHRA, CDR2 YSYEKL. The CDR3 DNA follows: TGCGCCAGCGGATCCGTCGAGAACACTGAAGCTTTCTTT. This gives the protein CASGSVENTEAFF.

This sequence joins TRBV7-3 and TRBJ1-1; D is uncertain. The V end was cut by 5 bases, the J end by 1 base, with 8 bases between. This CDR3 contains 13 residues. The germline CDR1 and CDR2 sequences are SGHTA and FQGTGA. The CDR3 protein is CASSREPNTEAFF. The CDR3 nucleotides read TGTGCCAGCAGCCGGGAACCGAACACTGAAGCTTTCTTT.

CDR3 coding DNA: TGCAGTGCTGATATAGCGGGGGGGCCTTGGACCGGGGAGCTGTTTTTT. Its protein is CSADIAGGPWTGELFF. V gene TRBV20-1 combines with J gene TRBJ2-2, with TRBD2 matching 11 bases. This CDR3 spans 16 amino acids. From germline, CDR1 is DFQATT and CDR2 SNEGSKA (reference sequence). V shed 5 bases, J shed 5 bases, and the junction held 10 bases outside the gene matches.

The chain is built from TRBV11-2 and TRBJ2-3, with D unclear. The germline gives CDR1 SGHAT, CDR2 FQNNGV. V gave up 7 bases and J gave up 0 bases, with 14 bases separating them. This CDR3 contains 15 residues. The chain's CDR3 is CASTRGVSSTDTQYF. The CDR3 nucleotides are TGTGCCAGCACCCGTGGCGTATCTAGCACAGATACGCAGTATTTT.

This clonotype was detected ten times or more. The J gene is TRBJ2-7, the V gene TRBV11-2; D is uncertain. CDR3 length: 13 residues. Germline values: CDR1 SGHAT, CDR2 FQNNGV. Trimming pared 0 bases from V and 0 bases from J, leaving 3 bases between. CDR3 sequence reads: CASSLEFSYEQYV. The CDR3 DNA is TGTGCCAGCAGCTTAGAATTCTCCTACGAGCAGTACGTC.

The sample holds a few counts of this clonotype. The V and J genes are TRBV7-9 and TRBJ2-3; maybe TRBD1 (6 bases). Trimming left V 8 bases short and J 0 bases short, with 12 bases between. This CDR3 has 14 residues. The germline CDR1 and CDR2 sequences are SEHNR and FQNEAQ (reference sequence). In nucleotides, the CDR3 is TGTGCCAGCCGAGGGGGAAGTAGCACAGATACGCAGTATTTT. Its protein is CASRGGSSTDTQYF.

This chain links TRBV5-4 with TRBJ2-2, with unresolved D. Germline lookup yields CDR1 SGHNT and CDR2 YYREEE (reference sequence). This CDR3 has 13 amino acids. With 4 bases removed from V and 7 bases from J, the gap between germline ends came to 11 bases. In DNA form, the CDR3 reads TGTGCCAGCAGCACCAGCAGAGGCGGGGAGCTGTTTTTT. It encodes CASSTSRGGELFF.

In this sample, this clonotype turned up many times. The rearrangement uses TRBV2 and TRBJ2-7, with D perhaps TRBD2 (7 bases). The CDR3 contains 13 residues. CDR1 and CDR2 (germline): SNHLY, FYNNEI. The germline V and J ends were trimmed by 4 bases and 2 bases, with 9 bases remaining between them. The CDR3 DNA reads TGTGCCAGCAGTGGGGGGGGCCCCTACGAGCAGTACTTC. Residues: CASSGGGPYEQYF.

The J gene is TRBJ2-5, the V gene TRBV5-1; 9 bases align to TRBD2. The CDR3 is 15 residues long. Germline V gene sequence: CDR1 SGHRS, CDR2 YFSETQ. V lost 3 bases, J lost 1 base, and 4 bases stayed unmatched. The CDR3 region is CASSSRLAVQETQYF. CDR3 coding DNA: TGCGCCAGCAGCTCCCGACTAGCGGTCCAAGAGACCCAGTACTTC.

The gene calls are TRBV11-3 and TRBJ2-2; D possibly uses TRBD1 or TRBD2 (5 bases each). V lost 3 bases to trimming and J lost 3 bases, with 11 bases between them. The CDR3 sequence is 15 residues long. From germline, CDR1 is SGHNT and CDR2 YENEEA. DNA of the CDR3: TGTGCCAGCAGCTTTGAGGGGTATGACACCGGGGAGCTGTTTTTT. It specifies CASSFEGYDTGELFF.

V and J are TRBV27 and TRBJ2-1; 12 nucleotides line up with TRBD1. The trim removed 5 bases at V and 6 bases at J, leaving 5 bases unmatched. The CDR3 sequence is 15 residues long. The germline gives CDR1 MNHEY, CDR2 SMNVEV (reference sequence). The CDR3 bases are TGTGCCAGCAGTCCGGGACAGGGGGCGCCCAATGAGCAGTTCTTC. This translates into CASSPGQGAPNEQFF.

This chain uses TRBV6-5 with TRBJ1-5; D is undetermined. This CDR3 is 16 amino acids long. V lost 8 bases to trimming and J lost 1 base, with 18 bases between them. CDR1 is MNHEY, CDR2 SVGAGI, per germline. The CDR3 DNA reads as TGTGCCAGCGCTCCTCTCACGTTTCGGAGCAATCAGCCCCAGCATTTT. It is translated as CASAPLTFRSNQPQHF.

This clonotype was found a few times. The chain couples TRBV5-1 to TRBJ2-4; maybe TRBD2 (6 bases). The germline V gene has CDR1 SGHRS and CDR2 YFSETQ. Trimming left V 0 bases short and J 1 base short, with 14 bases between. CDR3 length: 17 residues. The CDR3 nucleotides read TGCGCCAGCAGCTTGGGGTCAACTGGAGGGGCCAAAAACATTCAGTACTTC. It is translated as CASSLGSTGGAKNIQYF.

V and J are TRBV6-5 and TRBJ1-2, with TRBD1 matching over 7 bases. V trimming: 4 bases; J trimming: 8 bases; junction bases outside the gene matches: 7. The germline gives CDR1 MNHEY, CDR2 SVGAGI. This CDR3 has 13 amino acids. The CDR3 nucleotides are TGTGCCAGCAGTTTTAGGGGGCGGCGAGGCTACACCTTC. This translates into CASSFRGRRGYTF.

Many counts were recorded for this clonotype. V gene TRBV20-1 combines with J gene TRBJ2-5; weak D call: TRBD1 (6 bases). There are 15 residues in the CDR3. Per germline, CDR1 DFQATT and CDR2 SNEGSKA (reference sequence). V dropped 0 bases and J dropped 2 bases, with 13 bases sitting between them. The CDR3 nucleotides read TGCAGTGCTAGAGATATGACAGGTGGACAAGAGACCCAGTACTTC. This translates into CSARDMTGGQETQYF.

The chain links TRBV7-2 to TRBJ1-2, with TRBD1 as a possible D gene (5 bases). The ends were cut back, 6 bases at V and 5 bases at J, with 16 bases in the middle. This CDR3 spans 14 amino acids. CDR1 and CDR2 from the germline V gene are SGHTA and FQGNSA. DNA of the CDR3: TGTGCCAGCAGGCCAGACGGGACTCATTATGGCTACACCTTC. Protein product: CASRPDGTHYGYTF.

The chain uses TRBV4-1 and TRBJ2-7, with D perhaps TRBD2 (5 bases). V was trimmed by 2 bases and J by 2 bases, leaving 13 bases between them. The CDR3 contains 15 residues. Germline V gene sequence: CDR1 MGHRA, CDR2 YSYEKL. This CDR3 reads CASSQSFAEAYEQYF. DNA of the CDR3: TGCGCCAGCAGCCAATCGTTTGCGGAGGCCTACGAGCAGTACTTC.

The chain carries TRBV7-2 and TRBJ2-1, with 9 bases identical to TRBD2. The CDR3 runs to 16 residues. Germline V CDR1 and CDR2: SGHTA, FQGNSA. After removal of 5 bases from V and 6 bases from J, the junction contained 11 bases not matched to a gene. The CDR3 spells CASSPIWRRGGNEQFF. In DNA form, the CDR3 reads TGTGCCAGCAGCCCTATCTGGAGGCGGGGGGGCAATGAGCAGTTCTTC.

The chain has TRBV27 and TRBJ2-1; 7 bases line up with TRBD2. The CDR3 totals 15 residues. V trimming: 1 base; J trimming: 6 bases; junction bases outside the gene matches: 6. Germline V lookup: CDR1 MNHEY, CDR2 SMNVEV (reference sequence). The CDR3 region has the DNA TGTGCCAGCAGTTTATTCACGGGGGGTAGCAATGAGCAGTTCTTC. This codes for CASSLFTGGSNEQFF.

J is TRBJ1-1 and V is TRBV7-2, with D unclear. The CDR3 is 15 amino acids. Trimming removed 1 base at V and 3 bases at J, with 12 bases between. Germline lookup yields CDR1 SGHTA and CDR2 FQGNSA. CDR3 sequence reads: CASSLEVLADTEAFF. In nucleotides, the CDR3 is TGTGCCAGCAGCTTAGAAGTTTTAGCGGACACTGAAGCTTTCTTT.

This clonotype was seen a few times. The J gene is TRBJ2-4, the V gene TRBV7-7; TRBD1 aligns across 7 bases. This CDR3 contains 13 residues. Looked up from germline, CDR1 is SSHAT and CDR2 is FNYEAQ (reference sequence). CDR3 sequence (DNA): TGTGCGGGACAGCGATTAGCCAAAAACATTCAGTACTTC. Its protein is CAGQRLAKNIQYF.

The rearrangement joins TRBV7-6 to TRBJ1-5; 7 bases match TRBD1. CDR1 is SGHVS, CDR2 FNYEAQ, per germline. This CDR3 spans 12 amino acids. After removal of 5 bases from V and 7 bases from J, the junction contained 2 bases not matched to a gene. For the CDR3, the DNA is TGTGCCAGCAGCGTACAGGGGCAGCCCCAGCATTTT. Residues: CASSVQGQPQHF. Full variable domain (missing parts from reference TRBV7-6 and TRBJ1-5): GAGVSQSPRYKVTKRGQDVALRCDPISGHVSLYWYRQALGQGPEFLTYFNYEAQQDKSGLPNDRFSAERPEGSISTLTIQRTEQRDSAMYRCASSVQGQPQHFGDGTRLSIL.

In its sample, this clonotype was seen a few times. The V gene is TRBV4-3, the J gene TRBJ1-1, with 7 bases aligning to TRBD1. The CDR3 runs to 15 residues. Trimming took 3 bases from V and 6 from J; bases not matched to a gene: 10. Per germline, CDR1 LGHNA and CDR2 YSLEER. In nucleotides, the CDR3 is TGCGCCAGCAGCCACTTTAGGACAGGTACGGCTGAAGCTTTCTTT. The encoded protein is CASSHFRTGTAEAFF.